This TCR beta chain comes out of a study of cytomegalovirus exposure and HLA in healthy donors. A word on this clone: What it binds is not known.

Findings and limits, study-wide: In a later analysis, HLA-associated TCR beta chains were more clonally expanded than equally common others. Highly shared variants forming one cluster were likely a sequencing artifact. Available immune exposure information was restricted to CMV serostatus only.

60 Vbeta and 13 Jbeta primers were used in PCR. Sequenced by immunoSEQ multiplex PCR; TCRdb stores in-frame clones only, minus some. There are roughly 110,000 clones in the sample; roughly 75% occur only once, and about 2.3% lies in the top ten. This TCR was recovered from a man aged 35 to 55 in good health and CMV-seronegative. Sequenced material: PBMCs.

In nucleotides, the CDR3 is TGTGCCAGCAGTTGGGAGGGTAGAGGTGGCTACACCTTC. Its protein is CASSWEGRGGYTF. The chain is built from TRBV2 and TRBJ1-2; no firm D call. There are 13 residues in the CDR3. Germline CDR1 and CDR2: SNHLY and FYNNEI. Trimming took 5 bases from V and 7 from J, leaving 14 bases between them.